This TCR beta chain derives from a study of identical twins. General observations from the study: Cord blood beta clonotypes present at high abundance carried fewer insertions; no such pattern appeared in memory repertoires. Compared with models, monozygotic twins showed more out-of-frame TCR alpha sharing. Twins' surplus sharing was weaker for beta out-of-frame sequences.

With template switching, a universal primer site was added, and the cDNA carried unique molecular identifiers. TCRdb re-derived calls from the 5' RACE reads in MiXCR, one entry per CDR3 protein. The sample yields 310,000 or so distinct CDR3 sequences, roughly 10% seen once. This clonotype was seen repeatedly, ten times or more. The antigen is undetermined. Germline CDR1 and CDR2: MDHEN and SYDVKM. V dropped 5 bases and J dropped 2; count of bases not matched to a gene: 14. CDR3 length equals 17 residues. These records were also assigned to another study, of yellow fever vaccine responses in identical twins.

V is TRBV28 and J is TRBJ1-1; 7 positions agree with TRBD1. The receptor comes from a woman younger than 30 in good health. The sequenced sample consisted of CD8+ T cells sorted from blood. The CDR3 spells CASSTRRTGVLNTEAFF. CDR3 nucleotide sequence: TGTGCCAGCAGTACACGTCGGACAGGTGTCCTTAACACTGAAGCTTTCTTT.